This note documents a single T cell receptor (beta chain) sequence. Through a sample-barcoded 5' primer and a J-beta primer mix, a second PCR was run for roughly 7 to 11 cycles. One entry per CDR3 protein results from TCRdb running MiXCR on the 5' RACE reads. The table records 1 million or so distinct CDR3 sequences, 20% to 25% of them present only once. These data originate in a study of blood T cells in healthy people across ages. The germline CDR1 and CDR2 sequences are MGHRA and YSYEKL. This CDR3 comprises 16 residues. V lost 4 bases, J lost 0 bases, and 6 bases stayed unmatched. The data were also submitted as part of a second study, on T cells of mothers and their children. This second study notes: Primer M1S, used in the second PCR, introduced sample barcodes and 2-4 random nucleotides.

Sequencing was performed on blood. The receptor was isolated from a girl aged 2 to 10 in good health. The chain uses TRBV4-1 and TRBJ2-3; 8 positions match TRBD2. CDR3 in amino acids: CASSPRTSRSTDTQYF. The CDR3 DNA is TGCGCCAGCAGCCCCAGGACTAGCAGAAGCACAGATACGCAGTATTTT.